What follows are 14 T cell receptor beta chains derived from one specimen sequenced in a study of a mutant IDH1 vaccine in newly diagnosed glioma. TCRdb's copy holds only in-frame clones and misses some; the assay was immunoSEQ multiplex PCR. This sample has tens of thousands of clones, with almost 85% found just once. As to time point: baseline, week 1 (first vaccination visit). Treatment reported: pre-vaccination baseline after standard-of-care therapy. The sequencing here drew on PBMCs, taken from a glioma patient treated with radiotherapy, temozolomide or both. These receptors all stem from a man aged 25-40 years with glioma.

The chain employs TRBV14 and TRBJ2-7; D unresolved. V lost 0 bases and J 2 bases, leaving 14 bases between the germline ends. The CDR3 is 16 residues long. Per the germline V gene, CDR1 is SGHDN and CDR2 is FVKESK. In DNA form, the CDR3 reads TGTGCCAGCAGCCAAGAGTTCTCGGGTTCGCCCTACGAGCAGTACTTC. Translating it yields CASSQEFSGSPYEQYF.

V usage is TRBV7-2 and J usage is TRBJ1-3; 7 bases map to TRBD1. Germline lookup yields CDR1 SGHTA and CDR2 FQGNSA. Trimming took 1 base from V and 4 from J; bases not matched to a gene: 10. The CDR3 is 17 amino acids. The CDR3 nucleotides are TGTGCCAGCAGCTTAGGGGCGGGCAGGGGGACGGGAAACACCATATATTTT. It codes for CASSLGAGRGTGNTIYF.

V gene TRBV4-1 combines with J gene TRBJ2-2, with D tentatively TRBD1 (5 bases). The CDR3 length is 14 residues. V was pared by 1 base and J by 6 bases, with 9 bases between. Germline V gives CDR1 MGHRA, CDR2 YSYEKL. The CDR3 protein is CASSQVGDPGELFF. The CDR3 DNA sequence: TGCGCCAGCAGCCAAGTAGGGGATCCCGGGGAGCTGTTTTTT.

The chain employs TRBV5-6 and TRBJ2-7; no clear D gene. V was cut by 4 bases and J by 4 bases, with 12 bases left in between. Germline V gene lookup returns CDR1 SGHDT and CDR2 YYEEEE. This CDR3 is built from 13 residues. The CDR3 sequence is CASSAPSSYEQYF. The CDR3 nucleotides are TGTGCCAGCAGCGCTCCCAGTTCTTACGAGCAGTACTTC.

DNA of the CDR3: TGTGCCAGCAGCGCAAACTCTGGGCCGTACACTGAAGCTTTCTTT. It encodes CASSANSGPYTEAFF. V is TRBV9 and J is TRBJ1-1; D call uncertain. The ends were cut back, 3 bases at V and 3 bases at J, with 15 bases in the middle. Germline V lookup: CDR1 SGDLS, CDR2 YYNGEE. The CDR3 consists of 15 residues.

V and J are TRBV19 and TRBJ1-1, with D tentatively TRBD1 (5 bases). This CDR3 is built from 14 residues. Trimming cost V 3 bases and J 4 bases, with 12 bases left between them. Per germline, CDR1 LNHDA and CDR2 SQIVND (reference sequence). The CDR3 reads CASSMQGRGTEAFF. The CDR3 DNA follows: TGTGCCAGTAGTATGCAGGGCAGAGGCACTGAAGCTTTCTTT.

The rearrangement joins TRBV5-1 to TRBJ2-5, with 7 bases aligning to TRBD1. Unmatched junction bases numbered 13, after V lost 3 bases and J lost 5 bases. Germline V gives CDR1 SGHRS, CDR2 YFSETQ. CDR3 length: 16 residues. The CDR3 spells CASSSSGTGVLETQYF. CDR3 coding DNA: TGCGCCAGCAGCTCATCAGGAACAGGGGTTTTGGAGACCCAGTACTTC.

CDR3 bases: TGTGCCAGCAGTTACAATATTAGATATTCGGACTACGAGCAGTACTTC. This encodes CASSYNIRYSDYEQYF. V and J are TRBV6-6 and TRBJ2-7; no definite D call. In germline, CDR1 is MNHNY, CDR2 SVGAGI (reference sequence). The CDR3 spans 16 residues. V was trimmed by 2 bases and J by 3 bases, leaving 17 bases between them.

This clone turned up a few times. The chain links TRBV19 to TRBJ1-5; D perhaps matches TRBD1 (6 bases). CDR1 LNHDA and CDR2 SQIVND come from the germline V gene (reference sequence). V dropped 1 base and J dropped 5 bases, with 12 bases sitting between them. This CDR3 has 15 residues. Here the CDR3 reads CASSIVSGAYQPQHF. The CDR3 DNA reads as TGTGCCAGTAGTATAGTTTCAGGGGCGTATCAGCCCCAGCATTTT.

This clone was found once. The gene calls are TRBV19 and TRBJ1-1; D is perhaps TRBD1 (5 bases). Trimming removed 7 bases from V and 0 bases from J, with 15 bases in between. CDR3 length: 15 amino acids. Germline loops: CDR1 LNHDA, CDR2 SQIVND (reference sequence). The CDR3 region has the DNA TGTGCCAGTAAGATTGGGGCAGGATTGAACACTGAAGCTTTCTTT. Its translation: CASKIGAGLNTEAFF.

This sequence joins TRBV6-1 and TRBJ1-2; possibly TRBD1 for D (6 bases). Germline CDR1 and CDR2: MNHNS and SASEGT. The CDR3 spans 15 residues. The V end was cut by 4 bases, the J end by 7 bases, with 19 bases between. CDR3 DNA sequence: TGTGCCAGCAGTGCTGGCAGGCTGTCAGGGGCTGGCTACACCTTC. Residues: CASSAGRLSGAGYTF.

The J gene is TRBJ1-1, the V gene TRBV27, with 7 bases lining up with TRBD1. Germline CDR1 reads MNHEY; CDR2 reads SMNVEV (reference sequence). The CDR3 has 15 amino acids. The junction had 6 bases not matched to a gene; V was cut back by 5 bases and J by 0 bases. In nucleotides, the CDR3 is TGTGCCAGCAGTGCGTTGACAGGGTTGAACACTGAAGCTTTCTTT. This sequence encodes CASSALTGLNTEAFF.

The chain uses TRBV9 and TRBJ2-2, with TRBD1 as a possible D gene (5 bases). CDR3 length: 14 residues. V gave up 6 bases and J gave up 0 bases, with 9 bases separating them. Germline loops: CDR1 SGDLS, CDR2 YYNGEE. CDR3 bases: TGTGCCAGCAATCTGGACACGAACACCGGGGAGCTGTTTTTT. Its protein is CASNLDTNTGELFF.

This chain uses TRBV10-2 with TRBJ1-1; D gene uncertain. Trimming removed 2 bases from V and 10 bases from J, with 14 bases in between. The germline gives CDR1 WSHSY, CDR2 SAAADI. This CDR3 spans 13 amino acids. CDR3: CASSEDRQVGAFF. The CDR3 DNA follows: TGCGCCAGCAGTGAGGATCGGCAGGTAGGAGCTTTCTTT.